This T cell receptor (beta chain) emerged from a study of blood T cell repertoires in COVID-19. In the original analysis: Amplification of reference gene primers provided the estimated nucleated cell counts. Assay: immunoSEQ multiplex PCR; the TCRdb copy retains only in-frame clones and omits some. V, J and clone size derive from that table, while D and trimming were established from the DNA sequence. The sample includes approximately 120,000 clones, around 85% seen only once; the top ten take around 3%. CDR3 length: 14 residues. Germline CDR1 reads MNHEY; CDR2 reads SVGAGI. Between the trimmed V and J ends, which lost 10 bases and 0 bases, there was a span of 14 bases.

The rearrangement uses TRBV6-5 and TRBJ2-3, with D tentatively TRBD1 (5 bases). The specimen was peripheral blood. The source is a woman older than 75 with COVID-19, enrolled during active disease. Here the CDR3 reads CATSRGASTDTQYF. The CDR3 DNA is TGTGCCACCTCAAGGGGCGCCAGCACAGATACGCAGTATTTT.